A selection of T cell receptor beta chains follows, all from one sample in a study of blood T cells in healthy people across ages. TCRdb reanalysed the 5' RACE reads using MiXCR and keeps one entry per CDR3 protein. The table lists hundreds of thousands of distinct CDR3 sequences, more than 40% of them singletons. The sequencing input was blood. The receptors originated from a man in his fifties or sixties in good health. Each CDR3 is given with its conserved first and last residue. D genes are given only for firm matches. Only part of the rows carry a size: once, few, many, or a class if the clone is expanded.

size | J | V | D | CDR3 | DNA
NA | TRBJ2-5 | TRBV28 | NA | CASSLSFSRVVIQETQYF | TGTGCCAGCAGTTTATCCTTTTCTAGGGTCGTCATCCAAGAGACCCAGTACTTC
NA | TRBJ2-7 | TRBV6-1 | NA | CASSVRDNSYEQYF | TGTGCCAGCAGTGTCCGGGACAACTCCTACGAGCAGTACTTC
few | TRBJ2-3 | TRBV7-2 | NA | CASSRQGGPYTDTQYF | TGTGCCAGCAGCCGCCAGGGCGGCCCCTACACAGATACGCAGTATTTT
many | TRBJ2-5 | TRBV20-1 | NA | CSARSTEGRQYF | TGCAGTGCTAGGTCAACAGAAGGAAGGCAGTACTTC
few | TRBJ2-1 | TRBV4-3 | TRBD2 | CASSQAGAGGLYNEQFF | TGCGCCAGCAGCCAAGCAGGAGCGGGGGGGTTATACAATGAGCAGTTCTTC
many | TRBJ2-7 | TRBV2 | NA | CASSGAYEQYF | TGTGCCAGCAGTGGGGCTTACGAGCAGTACTTC
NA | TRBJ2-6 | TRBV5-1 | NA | CASSSEGKANVLTF | TGCGCCAGCAGCTCGGAGGGGAAGGCCAACGTCCTGACTTTC
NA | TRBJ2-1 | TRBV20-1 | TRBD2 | CSANPPSGATNEQFF | TGCAGTGCTAACCCCCCAAGCGGGGCCACCAATGAGCAGTTCTTC
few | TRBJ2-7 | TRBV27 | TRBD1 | CASRPWTGGARAYEQYF | TGTGCCAGCAGACCTTGGACAGGGGGCGCGCGGGCCTACGAGCAGTACTTC
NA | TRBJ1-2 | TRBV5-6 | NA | CASSLQGSTDGYTF | TGTGCCAGCAGCTTGCAGGGGTCGACGGATGGCTACACCTTC
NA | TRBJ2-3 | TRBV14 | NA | CASSQDIADTQYF | TGTGCCAGCAGCCAAGATATCGCAGATACGCAGTATTTT
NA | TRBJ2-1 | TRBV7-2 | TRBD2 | CAISLTSGAPNEQFF | TGTGCCATCAGCTTGACTAGCGGGGCCCCAAATGAGCAGTTCTTC
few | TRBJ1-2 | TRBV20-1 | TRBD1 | CSARLFEGQGFGYTF | TGCAGTGCTAGATTATTTGAGGGACAGGGCTTTGGCTACACCTTC
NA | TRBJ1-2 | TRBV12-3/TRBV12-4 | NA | CASRLDIRGGYTF | TGTGCCAGCCGCTTGGACATCAGGGGTGGCTACACCTTC
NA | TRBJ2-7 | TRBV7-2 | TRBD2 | CASSPGGKGDYEQYF | TGTGCCAGCAGCCCGGGGGGGAAAGGGGACTACGAGCAGTACTTC
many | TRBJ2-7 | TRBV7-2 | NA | CASSSQGYEQYF | TGCGCCAGCAGCTCACAGGGCTACGAGCAGTACTTC
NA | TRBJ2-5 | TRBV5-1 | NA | CASSLYRETQETQYF | TGCGCCAGCAGCTTGTACAGGGAAACCCAAGAGACCCAGTACTTC
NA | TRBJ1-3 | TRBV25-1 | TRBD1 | CASSTGTGVNTIYF | TGTGCCAGCAGCACCGGGACAGGGGTAAACACCATATATTTT
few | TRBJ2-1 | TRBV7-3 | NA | CASSLNRVDIDEQFF | TGTGCCAGCAGCTTAAACAGGGTAGATATAGATGAGCAGTTCTTC
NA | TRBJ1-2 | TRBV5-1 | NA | CASSLTDGVGGYTF | TGCGCCAGCAGCTTGACGGACGGCGTGGGCGGCTACACCTTC
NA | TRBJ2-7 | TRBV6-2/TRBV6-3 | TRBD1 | CASLPGQSLRIGRLRSYEQYF | TGTGCCAGCCTACCGGGACAGTCTCTTAGGATTGGGCGTTTGCGGTCCTACGAGCAGTACTTC
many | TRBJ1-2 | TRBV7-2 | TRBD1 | CASSLSRQGGDGYTF | TGTGCCAGCAGCTTATCGAGACAGGGCGGGGATGGCTACACCTTC
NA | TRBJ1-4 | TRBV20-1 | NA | CSARGNNEKLFF | TGCAGTGCTAGGGGAAACAATGAAAAACTGTTTTTT
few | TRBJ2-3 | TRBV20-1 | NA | CSGGRPGTDTQYF | TGCAGTGGAGGCCGTCCCGGCACAGATACGCAGTATTTT
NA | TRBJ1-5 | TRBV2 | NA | CASSRDPNQPQHF | TGTGCCAGCTCTAGGGACCCCAATCAGCCCCAGCATTTT
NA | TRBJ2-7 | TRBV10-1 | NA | CASSLNQQDEQYF | TGCGCCAGCAGCCTCAACCAACAAGACGAGCAGTACTTC
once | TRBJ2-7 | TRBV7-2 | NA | CASSLVPGANPYEQYF | TGTGCCAGCAGCTTAGTCCCCGGGGCAAATCCCTACGAGCAGTACTTC
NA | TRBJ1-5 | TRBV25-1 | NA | CASRHGNQPQHF | TGTGCCAGCAGACATGGCAATCAGCCCCAGCATTTT
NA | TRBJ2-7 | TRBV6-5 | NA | CASSYSTGGRYNEQYF | TGTGCCAGCAGTTACTCAACCGGGGGAAGATACAATGAGCAGTACTTC
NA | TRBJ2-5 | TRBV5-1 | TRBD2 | CASSSGLASETQYF | TGCGCCAGCAGCTCGGGACTAGCATCGGAGACCCAGTACTTC
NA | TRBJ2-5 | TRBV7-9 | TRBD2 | CAGLGLAGDQETQYF | TGTGCCGGCCTGGGGCTAGCGGGGGACCAAGAGACCCAGTACTTC
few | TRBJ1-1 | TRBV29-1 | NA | CSVDGAGTEAFF | TGCAGCGTTGACGGGGCGGGAACTGAAGCTTTCTTT
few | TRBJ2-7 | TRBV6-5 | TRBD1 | CASRKDRGSYEQYF | TGTGCCAGCAGAAAGGACAGGGGGAGCTACGAGCAGTACTTC
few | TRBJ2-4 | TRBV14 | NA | CASSPSGRTLGSKNIQYF | TGTGCCAGCAGCCCCTCGGGCAGGACTTTAGGATCCAAAAACATTCAGTACTTC
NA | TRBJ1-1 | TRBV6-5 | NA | CASSYSRWGNAEAFF | TGTGCCAGCAGTTACTCGAGGTGGGGAAACGCTGAAGCTTTCTTT
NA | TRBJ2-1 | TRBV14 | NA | CASADLGPRVDEQFF | TGTGCCAGCGCTGACTTGGGCCCCCGGGTCGATGAGCAGTTCTTC
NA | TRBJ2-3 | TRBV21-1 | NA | CASSKPQRGGDTQYF | TGTGCCAGCAGCAAGCCCCAGCGGGGGGGAGATACGCAGTATTTT
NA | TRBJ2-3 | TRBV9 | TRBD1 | CAGSADRGGTDTQYF | TGTGCCGGCAGCGCCGACAGGGGAGGCACAGATACGCAGTATTTT
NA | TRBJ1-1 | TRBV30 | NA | CAWSVSPQGGLTWNTEAFF | TGTGCCTGGAGTGTCAGCCCTCAGGGAGGCCTGACTTGGAACACTGAAGCTTTCTTT
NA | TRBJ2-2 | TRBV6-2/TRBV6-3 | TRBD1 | CASRTPSGQGNTGELFF | TGTGCCAGCAGGACTCCTTCGGGACAGGGGAACACCGGGGAGCTGTTTTTT
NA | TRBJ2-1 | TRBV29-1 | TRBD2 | CSVLTSGGAEQFF | TGCAGCGTCCTGACTAGCGGGGGGGCCGAGCAGTTCTTC
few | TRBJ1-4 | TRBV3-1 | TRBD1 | CASSQEGQAAEKLFF | TGTGCCAGCAGCCAAGAGGGACAGGCTGCTGAAAAACTGTTTTTT
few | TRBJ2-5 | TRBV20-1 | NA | CSASWGPGEQYF | TGCAGTGCTAGTTGGGGGCCTGGGGAGCAGTACTTC
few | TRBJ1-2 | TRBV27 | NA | CASSLSASAGGGYTF | TGTGCCAGCAGTTTATCGGCCAGCGCCGGGGGTGGCTACACCTTC
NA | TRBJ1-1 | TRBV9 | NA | CASSPTSGVTEAFF | TGTGCCAGCAGCCCAACCTCAGGGGTTACTGAAGCTTTCTTT
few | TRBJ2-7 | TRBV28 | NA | CASSRSWRGEYEQYF | TGTGCCAGCAGCCGTTCCTGGAGAGGGGAATACGAGCAGTACTTC
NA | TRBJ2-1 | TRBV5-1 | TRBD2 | CASNLAGGRLGEQFF | TGCGCCAGCAACCTAGCGGGGGGGCGTCTTGGTGAGCAGTTCTTC
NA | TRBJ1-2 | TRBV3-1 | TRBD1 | CASSHVDRALGYGYTF | TGTGCCAGCAGCCACGTTGACAGGGCTTTAGGCTATGGCTACACCTTC
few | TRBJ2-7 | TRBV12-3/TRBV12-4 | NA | CASSLGYRSSYEQYF | TGTGCCAGCAGTTTGGGCTACAGGAGCTCCTACGAGCAGTACTTC
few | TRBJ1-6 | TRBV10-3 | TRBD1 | CASRDRDSHNSPLHF | TGTGCCTCCAGAGACAGGGACAGCCATAATTCACCCCTCCACTTT
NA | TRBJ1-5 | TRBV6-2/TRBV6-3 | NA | CASSYHRRGYSNQPQHF | TGTGCCAGCAGTTACCACCGGAGGGGGTATAGCAATCAGCCCCAGCATTTT
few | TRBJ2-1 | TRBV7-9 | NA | CASSLVGRNEQFF | TGTGCCAGCAGCTTAGTAGGCCGCAATGAGCAGTTCTTC
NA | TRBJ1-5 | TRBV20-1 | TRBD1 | CSASRGGMNQPQHF | TGCAGTGCTAGTCGAGGGGGCATGAATCAGCCCCAGCATTTT
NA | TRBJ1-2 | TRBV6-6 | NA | CASSHQPSSSSYGYTF | TGTGCCAGCAGCCACCAACCATCGAGTAGTAGCTATGGCTACACCTTC